This T cell receptor beta chain was sequenced during a study of OX40 agonist ivuxolimab in advanced cancers. Background on the study: As their treatment, patients were administered ivuxolimab, an agonistic anti-OX40 (CD134) antibody. Patients were treated with intravenous ivuxolimab, dosed at 0.01 to 10 mg/kg and infused every 2 weeks. A diagnosis of hepatocellular carcinoma, melanoma, renal cell or head and neck cancer was present in dose-escalation patients. People who had prior anti-PD-1, anti-PD-L1 or anti-CTLA-4 therapy could take part, and under 45% had some.

The assay was immunoSEQ multiplex PCR, and TCRdb's table has in-frame clones only and misses some. The sample includes roughly 100,000 clones, approximately 87% seen only once; the top ten take 5.5%. Germline V gene data show CDR1 as LGHNA and CDR2 as YNFKEQ. V lost 9 bases, J lost 4 bases, and 8 bases stayed unmatched. The CDR3 runs 14 residues. Sequences were derived from CD4+ or CD8+ T cells sorted from blood, sampled in a trial of the OX40 agonist ivuxolimab. The chain carries TRBV4-2 and TRBJ2-2, with 7 nucleotides matching TRBD2. This TCR was recovered from an adult with an advanced solid tumor such as melanoma, head and neck, liver or kidney cancer. Here the CDR3 reads CASSRGDLTGELFF. The CDR3 DNA reads as TGTGCCAGTAGTCGGGGGGATCTCACCGGGGAGCTGTTTTTT.